The clone carrying this T cell receptor (beta chain) appeared once. TCRdb's copy holds only in-frame clones and misses some; the assay was immunoSEQ multiplex PCR. Of approximately 53,000 clones detected, about nine tenths appear once; the ten largest clones hold 20% to 25%. The J segment lost 11 bases and the V segment lost 0 bases, leaving 8 bases of the junction unmatched. Per the germline V gene, CDR1 is MNHEY and CDR2 is SVGAGI. The CDR3 is made up of 16 amino acids. The record originates from a study of blood T cell repertoires in COVID-19. Study-level information: Specimens from acute and convalescent COVID-19 originated in the United States, Italy and Spain.

The receptor was isolated from a woman older than 75 with COVID-19, enrolled during active disease. Material: peripheral blood. V and J are TRBV6-5 and TRBJ1-6; TRBD1 aligns across 9 bases. DNA for the CDR3: TGTGCCAGCAGTTACTCAGAGGGACAGGGTCAGCCACCCCTCCACTTT. Amino acids: CASSYSEGQGQPPLHF.